These 5 T cell receptor beta chains were sequenced from one sample in a study of T cells after yellow fever vaccination. TCRdb re-analysed the 5' RACE reads in MiXCR, keeping a single row per CDR3 protein. There are about 120,000 distinct CDR3 sequences in the sample; 7% to 8.5% occur only once, and about 25% lies in the top ten. Sequenced material: CD8+ T cells sorted from PBMCs, taken 45 days after the yellow fever booster vaccination. These receptors all stem from a man aged 30 to 39 who received the YFV17D yellow fever vaccine.

This clonotype has at least ten counts. The chain employs TRBV27 and TRBJ1-1; 7 bases are a match to TRBD1. The CDR3 extends over 15 amino acids. Germline trimming cut 5 bases from V and 1 base from J; bases unmatched to any gene: 7. The germline V gene encodes CDR1 MNHEY and CDR2 SMNVEV (reference sequence). The CDR3 DNA reads TGTGCCAGCAGTCTTACAGGGGTAGGGAACACTGAAGCTTTCTTT. It translates to CASSLTGVGNTEAFF.

This clonotype was observed a few times. This sequence joins TRBV19 and TRBJ2-7; maybe TRBD1 (6 bases). CDR3 length: 15 amino acids. Germline CDR1 is LNHDA and CDR2 is SQIVND (reference sequence). V was trimmed by 6 bases and J by 4 bases, leaving 19 bases between them. The CDR3, as DNA: TGTGCCAGTAGACCTCGGGACACCACGAATTACGAGCAGTACTTC. Protein: CASRPRDTTNYEQYF.

This clonotype occurred many times. The chain links TRBV6-5 to TRBJ2-1; D may be TRBD2 (6 bases). Germline lookup yields CDR1 MNHEY and CDR2 SVGAGI. CDR3 length: 16 amino acids. The V end lost 0 bases, the J end lost 4 bases, and 13 bases lay between the germline ends. In DNA, the CDR3 is TGTGCCAGCAGTTACTCGGGCGGGAACTTATACAATGAGCAGTTCTTC. Protein sequence: CASSYSGGNLYNEQFF.

This clonotype showed up many times. V is TRBV5-6 and J is TRBJ1-1; D not certain. CDR3 size: 11 residues. V was cut by 7 bases and J by 1 base, with 5 bases left in between. Germline CDR1 and CDR2: SGHDT and YYEEEE. The CDR3: CASQGNTEAFF. CDR3 nucleotides: TGTGCCAGCCAAGGGAACACTGAAGCTTTCTTT.

This clonotype was observed at least ten times. This rearrangement joins TRBV7-9 to TRBJ2-1; no clear D gene. Trimming pared 0 bases from V and 5 bases from J, leaving 11 bases between. Germline assignment: CDR1 SEHNR and CDR2 FQNEAQ (reference sequence). This CDR3 has 15 residues. CDR3 sequence: CASSLAPLLDNEQFF. The CDR3 region has the DNA TGTGCCAGCAGCTTAGCGCCCCTTTTGGACAATGAGCAGTTCTTC. The full variable domain, its missing parts supplied by reference TRBV7-9 and TRBJ2-1, is DTGVSQNPRHKITKRGQNVTFRCDPISEHNRLYWYRQTLGQGPEFLTYFQNEAQLEKSRLLSDRFSAERPKGSFSTLEIQRTEQGDSAMYLCASSLAPLLDNEQFFGPGTRLTVL.